Sequencing of this T cell receptor beta chain was carried out in a study of brain T cells in children with intractable seizures. Sequenced by immunoSEQ multiplex PCR; TCRdb stores in-frame clones only, minus some. The sample consists of about 340,000 clones, about 93% of them appearing once. As to time point: blood from clinic visit 5 months post-surgery; TSC patient then seizure free. Surgery cases with the highest brain T cell transcript signatures were chosen for sequencing. This material consisted of peripheral blood, taken 5 to 6 months after surgery. The TCR sequence derives from a boy in the first two years of life with tuberous sclerosis and intractable seizures.

CDR3 bases: TGTGCCAGCAGCGGACACTCTGGAAACACCATATATTTT. Translating gives CASSGHSGNTIYF. The chain has TRBV9 and TRBJ1-3, with unresolved D. Trimming stripped 3 bases from V and 0 bases from J, with 4 bases between. Germline assignment: CDR1 SGDLS and CDR2 YYNGEE. The CDR3 runs 13 residues. Based on the CDR3 plus reference TRBV9 and TRBJ1-3, the full variable domain is DSGVTQTPKHLITATGQRVTLRCSPRSGDLSVYWYQQSLDQGLQFLIQYYNGEERAKGNILERFSAQQFPDLHSELNLSSLELGDSALYFCASSGHSGNTIYFGEGSWLTVV.